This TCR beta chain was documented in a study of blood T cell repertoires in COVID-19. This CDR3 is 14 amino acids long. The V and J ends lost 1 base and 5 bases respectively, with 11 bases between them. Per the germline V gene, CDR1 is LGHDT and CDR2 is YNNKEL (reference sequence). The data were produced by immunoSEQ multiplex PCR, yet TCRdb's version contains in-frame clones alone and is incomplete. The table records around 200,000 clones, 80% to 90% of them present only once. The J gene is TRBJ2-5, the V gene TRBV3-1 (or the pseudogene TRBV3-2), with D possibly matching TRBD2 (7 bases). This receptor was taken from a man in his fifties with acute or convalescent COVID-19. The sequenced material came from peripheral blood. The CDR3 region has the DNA TGTGCCAGCAGCCAAGGGGCGGGGGCTGAGACCCAGTACTTC. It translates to CASSQGAGAETQYF.